These T cell receptor beta chains were read from a single sample in a study of OX40 agonist ivuxolimab in advanced cancers. Profiling relied on immunoSEQ multiplex PCR, and the TCRdb table lists in-frame clones only, not all of them. The data hold tens of thousands of clones, with about 87% observed a single time. Sequences were derived from CD4+ or CD8+ T cells sorted from blood, sampled in a trial of the OX40 agonist ivuxolimab. The origin of the receptors is an adult with an advanced solid tumor such as melanoma, head and neck, liver or kidney cancer. CDR3s include the opening cysteine and the closing phenylalanine or tryptophan. A D gene is named only where the DNA matches it firmly. Expanded clones get a size class; other rows say once, few or many, or leave the size out.

>TRBD1|TRBV11-2|TRBJ1-1|NA
CASSRTGSGPEAFF
TGTGCCAGCAGCCGGACAGGGAGTGGCCCTGAAGCTTTCTTT
>TRBD2|TRBV5-8|TRBJ2-1|NA
CASSVGRTSFHNEQFF
TGTGCCAGCAGCGTTGGGCGGACTAGCTTCCACAATGAGCAGTTCTTC
>TRBD1|TRBV7-9|TRBJ2-3|NA
CASSLGTGADTQYF
TGTGCCAGCAGCTTAGGGACAGGGGCAGATACGCAGTATTTT
>NA|TRBV5-1|TRBJ1-4|NA
CASSLGPREDEKLFF
TGCGCCAGCAGCTTGGGCCCTAGGGAGGATGAAAAACTGTTTTTT
>NA|TRBV29-1|TRBJ2-7|NA
CSVDKLASYEQYF
TGCAGCGTTGACAAGCTGGCGTCCTACGAGCAGTACTTC
>NA|TRBV7-9|TRBJ1-1|once
CASGRGATEAFF
TGTGCCAGCGGCAGGGGTGCCACTGAAGCTTTCTTT
>NA|TRBV19|TRBJ1-2|NA
CASSIVGLRGYTF
TGTGCCAGTAGTATCGTAGGTTTACGAGGCTACACCTTC
>TRBD1|TRBV5-1|TRBJ1-1|NA
CASSDQTGMNTEAFF
TGCGCCAGCAGCGATCAGACAGGGATGAACACTGAAGCTTTCTTT
>TRBD1|TRBV7-2|TRBJ1-1|few
CASSLGEPTGDTEAFF
TGTGCCAGCAGCTTAGGCGAACCTACAGGGGACACTGAAGCTTTCTTT
>NA|TRBV7-2|TRBJ1-1|NA
CASSNGGGGEAFF
TGTGCCAGCAGCAACGGGGGCGGCGGTGAAGCTTTCTTT
>NA|TRBV10-3|TRBJ1-1|NA
CAISESADLNTEAFF
TGTGCCATCAGTGAATCCGCGGATCTAAACACTGAAGCTTTCTTT
>NA|TRBV7-2|TRBJ2-3|NA
CASSRGPPRDTQYF
TGTGCCAGCAGCCGTGGTCCCCCCAGAGATACGCAGTATTTT
>TRBD1|TRBV6-6|TRBJ2-3|NA
CASSNFRTGGADTQYF
TGTGCCAGCAGTAACTTTCGGACAGGGGGCGCAGATACGCAGTATTTT
>NA|TRBV30|TRBJ1-3|NA
CASGADSGNTIYF
TGTGCCAGCGGTGCTGACTCTGGAAACACCATATATTTT
>TRBD1|TRBV5-6|TRBJ2-6|NA
CASSWFTGARGANVLTF
TGTGCCAGCAGCTGGTTTACAGGGGCGCGTGGGGCCAACGTCCTGACTTTC
>NA|TRBV7-9|TRBJ2-3|NA
CASSLRARGTDTQYF
TGTGCCAGCAGCTTACGGGCCCGAGGCACAGATACGCAGTATTTT
>TRBD2|TRBV27|TRBJ2-1|NA
CASSLWTSGRDNNEQFF
TGTGCCAGCAGTCTCTGGACTAGCGGGAGGGATAACAATGAGCAGTTCTTC
>NA|TRBV15|TRBJ2-7|once
CATSPYRESYEQYF
TGTGCCACCAGTCCTTACAGGGAATCCTACGAGCAGTACTTC
>TRBD1|TRBV27|TRBJ2-7|NA
CAEQTGGNDEQYF
TGTGCCGAACAAACAGGGGGCAACGACGAGCAGTACTTC
>TRBD1|TRBV30|TRBJ1-1|NA
CAWRGQPNTEAFF
TGTGCCTGGAGGGGACAGCCGAACACTGAAGCTTTCTTT